The 22 T cell receptor beta chains reported below all come from one sample, sequenced in a study of T cells in Graves' hyperthyroidism and ophthalmopathy. Amplified TCR beta CDR3 regions came from RNA transcripts. The study used the HTBI primer set for a first-round RT-PCR of the TCR CDR3. MiXCR, run by TCRdb on the multiplex PCR reads, gives a single entry per CDR3 protein. The sample yields about 400,000 distinct CDR3 sequences, around 15% seen once. Input material: blood. The receptor set was obtained from a woman aged 25 to 39 with Graves' ophthalmopathy.

This clonotype was picked up many times. The chain uses TRBV12-3 or TRBV12-4 and TRBJ2-5; 9 bases are shared with TRBD2. CDR3 length: 19 residues. V lost 1 base, J lost 1 base, and 13 bases stayed unmatched. CDR3 sequence reads: CASSLEAGGPVLLQETQYF. In nucleotides, the CDR3 is TGTGCCAGCAGTTTAGAGGCGGGGGGGCCAGTTCTCCTCCAAGAGACCCAGTACTTC.

This clonotype was observed a handful of times. The chain uses TRBV7-9 and TRBJ2-2; D is unclear. The ends were cut back, 10 bases at V and 7 bases at J, with 7 bases in the middle. CDR1 and CDR2 (germline): SEHNR, FQNEAQ (reference sequence). This CDR3 has 10 amino acids. The CDR3, as DNA: TGTGCCATCCCCAACGGGGAGCTGTTTTTT. It yields the protein CAIPNGELFF.

This clonotype was found many times. This chain joins TRBV5-6 and TRBJ2-1; possibly TRBD1 for D (6 bases). CDR1 is SGHDT, CDR2 YYEEEE, per germline. The CDR3 totals 15 residues. Trimming removed 2 bases from V and 7 bases from J, with 16 bases in between. This CDR3 is CASSLQGRTWNEQFF. CDR3 nucleotides: TGTGCCAGCAGCTTACAGGGCCGGACGTGGAATGAGCAGTTCTTC. Full variable domain (missing parts from reference TRBV5-6 and TRBJ2-1): DAGVTQSPTHLIKTRGQQVTLRCSPKSGHDTVSWYQQALGQGPQFIFQYYEEEERQRGNFPDRFSGHQFPNYSSELNVNALLLGDSALYLCASSLQGRTWNEQFFGPGTRLTVL.

This clonotype has more than one count but fewer than ten. V usage is TRBV20-1 and J usage is TRBJ1-2, with 11 bases identical to TRBD1. With 4 bases clipped from V and 7 bases from J, the junction kept 8 bases outside the gene matches. Germline V CDR1 and CDR2: DFQATT, SNEGSKA (reference sequence). This CDR3 has 14 residues. CDR3 sequence: CSAKRTGGASGYTF. The CDR3 region has the DNA TGCAGTGCTAAACGGACAGGGGGCGCCTCTGGCTACACCTTC.

CDR3 region: CASSFVGVEREQYF. The CDR3 DNA is TGTGCCAGCAGTTTTGTAGGGGTTGAGCGAGAGCAGTACTTC. The chain has TRBV27 and TRBJ2-7; D is perhaps TRBD1 (5 bases). From germline, CDR1 is MNHEY and CDR2 SMNVEV (reference sequence). This CDR3 is 14 amino acids long. V was cut by 3 bases and J by 7 bases, with 16 bases left in between.

In this sample, this clonotype turned up a few times. V usage is TRBV5-1 and J usage is TRBJ2-3; 9 bases align to TRBD2. The V gene's germline CDR1 is SGHRS and CDR2 YFSETQ. The length of the CDR3 is 17 residues. The trim removed 4 bases at V and 11 bases at J, leaving 20 bases unmatched. CDR3 region: CASSDPEAGGPQTKQYF. CDR3 DNA sequence: TGCGCCAGCAGCGACCCCGAAGCGGGGGGTCCACAAACTAAGCAGTATTTT.

At least ten counts were recorded for this clonotype. The rearrangement uses TRBV3-1 and TRBJ2-5; 10 bases line up with TRBD2. CDR3 size: 18 residues. Unmatched junction bases numbered 13, after V lost 1 base and J lost 5 bases. Germline CDR1 reads LGHDT; CDR2 reads YNNKEL (reference sequence). In nucleotides, the CDR3 is TGTGCCAGCAGCCAAGCAGCGAGCGGGGGGGCCTACTGGGAGACCCAGTACTTC. It codes for CASSQAASGGAYWETQYF.

Ten or more counts support this clonotype. This chain joins TRBV5-1 and TRBJ1-2; D is perhaps TRBD1 (5 bases). CDR3 length equals 15 residues. V dropped 3 bases and J dropped 6 bases, with 18 bases sitting between them. Germline-derived CDR1 and CDR2 are SGHRS and YFSETQ. The CDR3 sequence: CASSSTGLPINGYTF. CDR3 sequence (DNA): TGCGCCAGCAGCTCTACGGGACTCCCGATCAATGGCTACACCTTC. Together with reference TRBV5-1 and TRBJ1-2, the CDR3 gives the full variable domain: KAGVTQTPRYLIKTRGQQVTLSCSPISGHRSVSWYQQTPGQGLQFLFEYFSETQRNKGNFPGRFSGRQFSNSRSEMNVSTLELGDSALYLCASSSTGLPINGYTFGSGTRLTVV.

This clonotype was recorded at least ten times. V is TRBV20-1 and J is TRBJ1-1, with 9 bases identical to TRBD1. Trimming took 3 bases from V and 3 from J; bases not matched to a gene: 2. The CDR3 sequence is 13 residues long. CDR1 DFQATT and CDR2 SNEGSKA come from the germline V gene (reference sequence). The CDR3 reads CSASWDRDTEAFF. The CDR3 DNA follows: TGCAGTGCTAGTTGGGACAGGGACACTGAAGCTTTCTTT.

The chain links TRBV10-1 to TRBJ2-1; 9 bases align to TRBD2. The CDR3 spans 16 residues. Germline lookup yields CDR1 WNHNN and CDR2 SYGVQD (reference sequence). Trimming cost V 6 bases and J 8 bases; bases outside gene matches: 14. CDR3 sequence: CASSPRGGGGMDEQFF. The CDR3 DNA sequence: TGCGCCAGCAGCCCCAGAGGCGGGGGGGGCATGGATGAGCAGTTCTTC.

The table lists this clonotype with a few counts. The chain links TRBV5-6 to TRBJ2-7, with 11 bases aligning to TRBD2. Losses at the gene ends were 2 bases for V and 5 bases for J; bases not matched to a gene: 6. Looked up from germline, CDR1 is SGHDT and CDR2 is YYEEEE. This CDR3 has 15 residues. Here the CDR3 DNA reads TGTGCCAGCAGCTTTATTGTGACTAGCGGGGACGAGCAGTACTTC. Protein product: CASSFIVTSGDEQYF.

This clonotype has only a few counts. V usage is TRBV19 and J usage is TRBJ2-6; D is possibly TRBD2 (6 bases). Between the trimmed V and J ends, which lost 4 bases and 9 bases, there was a span of 16 bases. Germline V gene data show CDR1 as LNHDA and CDR2 as SQIVND (reference sequence). The length of the CDR3 is 15 residues. This CDR3 is CASSSLPGLYNVLTF. The CDR3 bases are TGTGCCAGTAGTAGTTTACCGGGACTGTACAACGTCCTGACTTTC. The variable domain in full, with the rest retrieved from reference TRBV19 and TRBJ2-6, is DGGITQSPKYLFRKEGQNVTLSCEQNLNHDAMYWYRQDPGQGLRLIYYSQIVNDFQKGDIAEGYSVSREKKESFPLTVTSAQKNPTAFYLCASSSLPGLYNVLTFGAGSRLTVL.

This clonotype was detected many times. The chain uses TRBV5-8 and TRBJ1-1, with 7 bases identical to TRBD1. Trimming at V came to 3 bases and at J to 4 bases, leaving 9 bases not matched to a gene. Germline CDR1 reads SGHTS; CDR2 reads YDEGEE. The CDR3 runs 15 residues. For the CDR3, the DNA is TGTGCCAGCAGCTCTGGAGGGGGCGCGGGCACTGAAGCTTTCTTT. The encoded protein is CASSSGGGAGTEAFF.

This clonotype was counted many times. This chain links TRBV20-1 with TRBJ2-3; TRBD2 matches at 11 bases. V trimming: 1 base; J trimming: 4 bases; junction bases outside the gene matches: 1. Germline V gene data show CDR1 as DFQATT and CDR2 as SNEGSKA (reference sequence). This CDR3 has 14 residues. The CDR3 loop reads CSARVAGGPDTQYF. The CDR3 coding sequence is TGCAGTGCTAGAGTAGCGGGGGGGCCAGATACGCAGTATTTT.

This sequence joins TRBV11-2 and TRBJ1-5; tentatively, D is TRBD1 (5 bases). Germline loops: CDR1 SGHAT, CDR2 FQNNGV. Trimming stripped 2 bases from V and 3 bases from J, with 8 bases between. The CDR3 extends over 14 amino acids. In nucleotides, the CDR3 is TGTGCCAGCAGCTTACGTGGGGCCAATCAGCCCCAGCATTTT. Its translation is CASSLRGANQPQHF. The full variable domain, rest sourced from reference TRBV11-2 and TRBJ1-5, is EAGVAQSPRYKIIEKRQSVAFWCNPISGHATLYWYQQILGQGPKLLIQFQNNGVVDDSQLPKDRFSAERLKGVDSTLKIQPAKLEDSAVYLCASSLRGANQPQHFGDGTRLSIL.

Concerning this clonotype itself: It may be a read error: a sequence one base away is much more abundant. The chain couples TRBV24-1 to TRBJ2-5; D is possibly TRBD2 (5 bases). Trimming cost V 3 bases and J 10 bases, with 11 bases left between them. Germline V lookup: CDR1 KGHDR, CDR2 SFDVKD. This CDR3 is built from 12 residues. This CDR3 is CATSDSGYDQYF. CDR3 nucleotide sequence: TGTGCCACCAGTGATAGCGGATACGACCAGTACTTC.

This clonotype was observed at least ten times. V is TRBV7-9 and J is TRBJ2-2, with D unclear. This CDR3 contains 17 residues. The germline V and J ends were trimmed by 0 bases and 0 bases, with 11 bases remaining between them. CDR1 and CDR2 from the germline V gene are SEHNR and FQNEAQ (reference sequence). CDR3 region: CASSLAGLSTNTGELFF. The CDR3 bases are TGTGCCAGCAGCTTAGCAGGCCTATCAACGAACACCGGGGAGCTGTTTTTT. Drawing the rest from reference TRBV7-9 and TRBJ2-2, the complete variable domain is DTGVSQNPRHKITKRGQNVTFRCDPISEHNRLYWYRQTLGQGPEFLTYFQNEAQLEKSRLLSDRFSAERPKGSFSTLEIQRTEQGDSAMYLCASSLAGLSTNTGELFFGEGSRLTVL.

This clonotype was detected ten times or more. This sequence joins TRBV27 and TRBJ2-4; 8 bases are shared with TRBD1. The germline gives CDR1 MNHEY, CDR2 SMNVEV (reference sequence). The J segment lost 5 bases and the V segment lost 8 bases, leaving 8 bases of the junction unmatched. The CDR3 is made up of 14 amino acids. The CDR3 DNA reads as TGTGCCAGCCCCTATTCGGGACAGGAAAACATTCAGTACTTC. Translated: CASPYSGQENIQYF.

The chain employs TRBV6-2 or TRBV6-3 and TRBJ2-1; 10 bases fit TRBD1. Per germline, CDR1 MNHEY and CDR2 SVGEGT. J gave up 6 bases and V 5 bases, and 10 bases lay outside the gene matches. CDR3 length equals 16 residues. The CDR3 nucleotides read TGTGCCAGCAGTGCCGAAATCGGGACAGGGGCCAATGAGCAGTTCTTC. Translated: CASSAEIGTGANEQFF.

This chain uses TRBV7-9 with TRBJ1-5; D gene ambiguous. V dropped 1 base and J dropped 7 bases, with 8 bases sitting between them. The CDR3 loop spans 13 amino acids. CDR1 and CDR2 (germline): SEHNR, FQNEAQ (reference sequence). The CDR3 DNA sequence: TGTGCCAGCAGCTTAGTGGATGGGCAGCCCCAGCATTTT. It yields the protein CASSLVDGQPQHF.

This clonotype was seen many times. The chain uses TRBV5-1 and TRBJ1-2; D remains unclear. V was shortened by 5 bases and J by 0 bases, with 8 bases between the two germline ends. Germline V gene sequence: CDR1 SGHRS, CDR2 YFSETQ. The CDR3 runs to 13 residues. The CDR3 bases are TGCGCCAGCAGACAGCAGCCTAACTATGGCTACACCTTC. Translation gives CASRQQPNYGYTF.

This chain connects TRBV2 to TRBJ2-5; maybe TRBD1 (5 bases). The germline V and J ends were trimmed by 6 bases and 5 bases, with 19 bases remaining between them. Germline V gene sequence: CDR1 SNHLY, CDR2 FYNNEI. The CDR3 is 15 residues long. The CDR3 DNA follows: TGTGCCAGCAGCCCCACTGGGGCTGGTGACGAGACCCAGTACTTC. It encodes CASSPTGAGDETQYF.